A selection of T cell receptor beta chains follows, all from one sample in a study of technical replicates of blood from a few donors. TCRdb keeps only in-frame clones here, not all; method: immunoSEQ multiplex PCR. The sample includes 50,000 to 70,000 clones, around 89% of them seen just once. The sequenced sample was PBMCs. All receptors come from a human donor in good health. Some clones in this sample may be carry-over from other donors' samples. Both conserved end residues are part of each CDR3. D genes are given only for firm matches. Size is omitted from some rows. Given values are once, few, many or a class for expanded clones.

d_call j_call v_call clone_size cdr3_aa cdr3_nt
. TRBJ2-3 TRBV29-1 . CSVEGQTDTQYF TGCAGCGTTGAGGGGCAGACAGATACGCAGTATTTT
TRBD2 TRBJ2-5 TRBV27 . CASSLRQRLAQETQYF TGTGCCAGCAGTTTACGCCAGCGACTAGCACAAGAGACCCAGTACTTC
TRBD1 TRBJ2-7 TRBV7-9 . CASSPQGAYEQYF TGTGCCAGCAGCCCCCAGGGGGCCTACGAGCAGTACTTC
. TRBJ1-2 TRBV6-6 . CASSKTEANYGYTF TGTGCCAGCAGTAAAACAGAAGCTAACTATGGCTACACCTTC
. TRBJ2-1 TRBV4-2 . CASSQDTARRSSNEQFF TGTGCCAGCAGCCAAGATACCGCGCGCCGGTCAAGCAATGAGCAGTTCTTC
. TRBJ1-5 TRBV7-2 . CASSPGGSSNQPQHF TGTGCCAGCAGCCCGGGGGGGTCAAGCAATCAGCCCCAGCATTTT
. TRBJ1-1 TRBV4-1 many CASSQGRVGDTEAFF TGCGCCAGCAGCCAAGGGAGGGTGGGAGACACTGAAGCTTTCTTT
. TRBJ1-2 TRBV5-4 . CASSPKGANYGYTF TGTGCCAGCAGCCCCAAGGGGGCTAACTATGGCTACACCTTC
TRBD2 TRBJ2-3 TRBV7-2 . CASSRSWGSGGRTDTQYF TGTGCCAGCAGCCGCAGCTGGGGGAGCGGGGGGCGCACAGATACGCAGTATTTT
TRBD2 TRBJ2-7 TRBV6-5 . CASSYQGLEGYEQYF TGTGCCAGCAGTTACCAGGGACTAGAAGGCTACGAGCAGTACTTC
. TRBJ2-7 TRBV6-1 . CASRTPGRGYEQYF TGTGCCAGCAGGACCCCGGGGAGAGGCTACGAGCAGTACTTC
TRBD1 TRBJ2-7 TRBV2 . CASIGTEYYEQYF TGTGCCAGCATTGGGACAGAATACTACGAGCAGTACTTC
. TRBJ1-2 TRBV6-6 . CASSYSPRGIDYGYTF TGTGCCAGCAGTTACTCGCCCCGGGGAATCGACTATGGCTACACCTTC
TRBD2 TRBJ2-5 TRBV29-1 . CSVEVRRLAGEETQYF TGCAGCGTTGAAGTACGACGATTAGCGGGAGAAGAGACCCAGTACTTC
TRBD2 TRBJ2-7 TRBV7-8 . CASSSLGAGGEQYF TGTGCCAGCAGCTCACTTGGGGCGGGGGGCGAGCAGTACTTC
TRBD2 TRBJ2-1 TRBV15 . CATSRASGGGEQFF TGTGCCACCAGCAGAGCCAGCGGGGGGGGTGAGCAGTTCTTC
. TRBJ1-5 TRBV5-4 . CASSLDQGLNQPQHF TGTGCCAGCAGCTTGGACCAGGGTCTCAATCAGCCCCAGCATTTT
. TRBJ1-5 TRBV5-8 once CASSPRHSNQPQHF TGTGCCAGCAGCCCGAGACATTCCAATCAGCCCCAGCATTTT
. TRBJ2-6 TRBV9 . CASSVGYLAGANVLTF TGTGCCAGCAGCGTCGGGTACTTGGCTGGGGCCAACGTCCTGACTTTC
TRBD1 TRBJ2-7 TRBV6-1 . CASRQDRERTYEQYF TGTGCCAGCAGGCAGGACAGGGAGAGGACCTACGAGCAGTACTTC
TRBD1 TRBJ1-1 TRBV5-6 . CASSPEVGQGDTEAFF TGTGCCAGCAGCCCGGAGGTGGGACAGGGGGACACTGAAGCTTTCTTT
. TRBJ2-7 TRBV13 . CASSLRIGSYEQYF TGTGCCAGCAGCCTTAGGATCGGGAGCTACGAGCAGTACTTC
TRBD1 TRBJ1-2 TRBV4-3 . CASSQDWGDRGDGYTF TGCGCCAGCAGCCAAGACTGGGGGGACAGGGGGGACGGCTACACCTTC
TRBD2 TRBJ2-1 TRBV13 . CASSPVLAGGPYEQFF TGTGCCAGCAGCCCGGTTCTAGCGGGAGGGCCTTATGAGCAGTTCTTC
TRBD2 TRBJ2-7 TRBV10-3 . CAISGGTSGSYEQYF TGTGCCATCAGTGGGGGGACTAGCGGTTCCTACGAGCAGTACTTC
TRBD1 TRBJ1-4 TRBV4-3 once CASSQFLRGQGNEKLFF TGCGCCAGCAGCCAATTCCTACGGGGACAGGGTAATGAAAAACTGTTTTTT
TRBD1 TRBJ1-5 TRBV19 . CASSIKGADQPQHF TGTGCCAGTAGTATAAAGGGGGCAGATCAGCCCCAGCATTTT
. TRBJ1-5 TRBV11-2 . CASSLDAGRGNQPQHF TGTGCCAGCAGCTTAGATGCTGGCAGGGGCAATCAGCCCCAGCATTTT
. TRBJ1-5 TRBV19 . CASSIVAGPNQPQHF TGTGCCAGTAGTATAGTGGCAGGTCCCAATCAGCCCCAGCATTTT
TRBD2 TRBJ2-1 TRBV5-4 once CASSRGLADGRGEQFF TGTGCCAGCAGCCGGGGACTAGCGGACGGGAGAGGGGAGCAGTTCTTC
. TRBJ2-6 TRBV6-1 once CASSDITAGANVLTF TGTGCCAGCAGTGACATTACGGCTGGGGCCAACGTCCTGACTTTC
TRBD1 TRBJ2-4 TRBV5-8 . CASLRGRWGKNIQYF TGTGCCAGTCTTAGGGGGCGCTGGGGCAAAAACATTCAGTACTTC
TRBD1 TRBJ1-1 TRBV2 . CASSELDRVNTEAFF TGTGCCAGCAGTGAGTTAGACAGGGTTAACACTGAAGCTTTCTTT
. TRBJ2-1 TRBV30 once CAWSVGSSSGEQFF TGTGCCTGGAGTGTTGGTTCTAGCTCCGGTGAGCAGTTCTTC
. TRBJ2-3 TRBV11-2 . CASSRTDLSTDTQYF TGTGCCAGCAGCCGCACGGACTTAAGCACAGATACGCAGTATTTT
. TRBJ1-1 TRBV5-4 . CASSFQGRNTEAFF TGTGCCAGCAGCTTTCAGGGGCGGAACACTGAAGCTTTCTTT
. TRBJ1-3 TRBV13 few CASSLEGGPGNTIYF TGTGCCAGCAGCTTAGAGGGGGGGCCTGGAAACACCATATATTTT
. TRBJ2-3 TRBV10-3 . CAISVTSTDTQYF TGTGCCATCAGTGTCACTAGCACAGATACGCAGTATTTT
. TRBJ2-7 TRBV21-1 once CASVAGGEHDEQYF TGTGCCAGCGTAGCGGGAGGGGAGCATGACGAGCAGTACTTC
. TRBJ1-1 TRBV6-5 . CASRDTSSAEAFF TGTGCCAGCAGGGACACCTCGAGCGCTGAAGCTTTCTTT
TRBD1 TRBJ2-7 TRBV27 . CASSLYGTGNEQYF TGTGCCAGCAGTTTGTATGGGACAGGGAACGAGCAGTACTTC
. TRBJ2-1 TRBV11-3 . CASSSNSGGEQFF TGTGCCAGCAGCTCGAATAGCGGAGGGGAGCAGTTCTTC
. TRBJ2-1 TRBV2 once CASGRGRYNEQFF TGTGCCAGCGGACGGGGGAGGTACAATGAGCAGTTCTTC
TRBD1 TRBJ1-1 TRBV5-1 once CASRPGGIRNTEAFF TGCGCCAGCAGGCCAGGGGGGATTCGGAACACTGAAGCTTTCTTT
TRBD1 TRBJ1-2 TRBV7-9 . CASSTSTGGANYGYTF TGTGCCAGCAGCACCTCAACAGGGGGAGCTAACTATGGCTACACCTTC
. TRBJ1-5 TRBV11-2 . CASSLLRGPNQPQHF TGTGCCAGCAGCTTACTCCGGGGTCCCAATCAGCCCCAGCATTTT
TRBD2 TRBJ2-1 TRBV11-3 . CASSRGYGGRAYEQFF TGTGCCAGCAGCCGAGGCTATGGCGGGAGGGCATATGAGCAGTTCTTC
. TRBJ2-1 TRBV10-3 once CATGLYNEQFF TGTGCCACCGGACTCTACAATGAGCAGTTCTTC
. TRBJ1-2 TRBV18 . CASSPSQGGNYGYTF TGTGCCAGCTCACCGTCTCAGGGCGGGAATTATGGCTACACCTTC
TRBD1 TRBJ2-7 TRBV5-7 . CASSLRRQGGTYEQYF TGTGCCAGCAGCTTAAGGAGACAGGGGGGTACTTACGAGCAGTACTTC
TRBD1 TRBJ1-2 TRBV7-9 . CASSPTGGGGYGYTF TGTGCCAGCAGCCCCACAGGGGGGGGCGGCTATGGCTACACCTTC
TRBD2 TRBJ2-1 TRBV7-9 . CASSESTGLAENEQFF TGTGCCAGCAGCGAATCGACCGGACTAGCGGAGAATGAGCAGTTCTTC
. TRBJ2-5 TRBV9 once CASSGIGGTQYF TGTGCCAGCAGCGGTATAGGAGGGACCCAGTACTTC